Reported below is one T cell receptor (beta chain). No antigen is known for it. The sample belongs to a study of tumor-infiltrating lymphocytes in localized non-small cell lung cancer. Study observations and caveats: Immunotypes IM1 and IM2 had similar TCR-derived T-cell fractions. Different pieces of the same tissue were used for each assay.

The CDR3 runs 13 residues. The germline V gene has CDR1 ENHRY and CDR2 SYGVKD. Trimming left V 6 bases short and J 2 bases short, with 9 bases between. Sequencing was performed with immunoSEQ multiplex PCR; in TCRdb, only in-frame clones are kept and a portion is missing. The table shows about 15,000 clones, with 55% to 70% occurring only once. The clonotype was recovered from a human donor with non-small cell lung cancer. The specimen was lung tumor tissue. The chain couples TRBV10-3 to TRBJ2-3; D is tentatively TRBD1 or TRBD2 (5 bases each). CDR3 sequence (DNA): TGTGCCATCAGCACCGGGACCACAGATACGCAGTATTTT. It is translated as CAISTGTTDTQYF.